A selection of T cell receptor beta chains follows, all from one sample in a study of T cells in Graves' hyperthyroidism and ophthalmopathy. TCRdb reprocessed the multiplex PCR reads via MiXCR and lists one record per CDR3 protein. This table holds under 700,000 distinct CDR3 sequences, roughly 46% found once. The specimen was peripheral blood or thyroid tissue (not recorded which). These receptors all stem from a woman aged 18-29 years with Graves' hyperthyroidism. Both conserved end residues are part of each CDR3. A D gene is named only where the DNA matches it firmly. Size values are once, few and many counts, or a class for expanded clones, and some rows have none.

j_gene: TRBJ2-5
abundance: many
d_gene: TRBD2
v_gene: TRBV7-9
CDR3nt: TGTGCCACTAACCTGGGACTAGCGCATGGAGAGACCCAGTACTTC
CDR3aa: CATNLGLAHGETQYF

j_gene: TRBJ2-5
abundance: few
d_gene: .
v_gene: TRBV6-6
CDR3nt: TGTGCCAGCGGGGACACCGGGAGAGAGACCCAGTACTTC
CDR3aa: CASGDTGRETQYF

j_gene: TRBJ2-5
abundance: .
d_gene: .
v_gene: TRBV7-2
CDR3nt: TGTGCCAGCAGGGGGGGAGCAGGGAAAGAGACCCAGTACTTC
CDR3aa: CASRGGAGKETQYF

j_gene: TRBJ2-7
abundance: many
d_gene: .
v_gene: TRBV29-1
CDR3nt: TGCAGCGTTGAAGTGTCCAACCGGGCCTACGAGCAGTACTTC
CDR3aa: CSVEVSNRAYEQYF

j_gene: TRBJ1-2
abundance: many
d_gene: .
v_gene: TRBV24-1
CDR3nt: TGTGCCACCAAGCTCTGCAGGAACCCTGAGGGCTACACCTTC
CDR3aa: CATKLCRNPEGYTF

j_gene: TRBJ1-6
abundance: once
d_gene: TRBD1
v_gene: TRBV2
CDR3nt: TGTGCCAGCAGTCCGGGACAGGGAGACAGCCGAATTAATTCACCCCTCCACTTT
CDR3aa: CASSPGQGDSRINSPLHF

j_gene: TRBJ1-2
abundance: .
d_gene: .
v_gene: TRBV7-3
CDR3nt: TGTGCCAGCAGCTTATCTCCGAAAAAGGCAGGGGATGGCTACACCTTC
CDR3aa: CASSLSPKKAGDGYTF

j_gene: TRBJ1-1
abundance: .
d_gene: .
v_gene: TRBV15
CDR3nt: TGTGCCACCAGCAGCTTTGCAGGGGATGCTGAAGCTTTCTTT
CDR3aa: CATSSFAGDAEAFF

j_gene: TRBJ1-6
abundance: once
d_gene: .
v_gene: TRBV20-1
CDR3nt: TGCAGTGCTTCCTCCCAAAGCGGGAATTCACCCCTCCACTTT
CDR3aa: CSASSQSGNSPLHF

j_gene: TRBJ1-4
abundance: .
d_gene: .
v_gene: TRBV6-6
CDR3nt: TGTGCCAGCAGACGGGGGTCGGGCAGGGATGAAAAACTGTTTTTT
CDR3aa: CASRRGSGRDEKLFF

j_gene: TRBJ2-7
abundance: .
d_gene: .
v_gene: TRBV12-3/TRBV12-4
CDR3nt: TGTGCCAGCCACCAGGGCGGCTCCTACGAGCAGTACTTC
CDR3aa: CASHQGGSYEQYF

j_gene: TRBJ2-5
abundance: many
d_gene: .
v_gene: TRBV7-9
CDR3nt: TGTGCCAGCAGCTTAGGAGGGTTGCAAGAGACCCAGTACTTC
CDR3aa: CASSLGGLQETQYF

j_gene: TRBJ1-4
abundance: .
d_gene: TRBD1
v_gene: TRBV6-2/TRBV6-3
CDR3nt: TGTGCCAGCAGTTCTCCTCGACAGGGCAGAACTAATGAAAAACTGTTTTTT
CDR3aa: CASSSPRQGRTNEKLFF

j_gene: TRBJ2-7
abundance: .
d_gene: .
v_gene: TRBV24-1
CDR3nt: TGTGCCACCAGTGATTTCGCCGACCTCCACGCCTACGAGCAGTACTTC
CDR3aa: CATSDFADLHAYEQYF

j_gene: TRBJ1-2
abundance: many
d_gene: .
v_gene: TRBV15
CDR3nt: TGTGCCACCAGCAGAGATGCGGCAGGGAGTGGCTACACCTTC
CDR3aa: CATSRDAAGSGYTF

j_gene: TRBJ1-2
abundance: .
d_gene: .
v_gene: TRBV7-8
CDR3nt: TGTGCCAGCAGCTCCTACCTAGCAGGGAGGGATGGCTACACCTTC
CDR3aa: CASSSYLAGRDGYTF

j_gene: TRBJ1-5
abundance: once
d_gene: TRBD1
v_gene: TRBV24-1
CDR3nt: TGTGCCACCAGTGATACAGGGGACAATCAGCCCCAGCATTTT
CDR3aa: CATSDTGDNQPQHF

j_gene: TRBJ2-7
abundance: .
d_gene: TRBD2
v_gene: TRBV7-9
CDR3nt: TGCGCCAGCAGCCAAACGGCTAGCGGGAGCTACGAGCAGTACTTC
CDR3aa: CASSQTASGSYEQYF

j_gene: TRBJ2-7
abundance: few
d_gene: TRBD1
v_gene: TRBV12-3/TRBV12-4
CDR3nt: TGTGCCAGCAGTTCAAGGGGGACAGCCGAGCAGTACTTC
CDR3aa: CASSSRGTAEQYF

j_gene: TRBJ2-2
abundance: many
d_gene: .
v_gene: TRBV7-7
CDR3nt: TGTGCTAGCAGCGTGCAGGGCACCGGGGAGCTGTTTTTT
CDR3aa: CASSVQGTGELFF

j_gene: TRBJ1-3
abundance: .
d_gene: .
v_gene: TRBV7-9
CDR3nt: TGTGCCAGCAGCCCAAGCGACAGATTCTCTGGAAACACCATATATTTT
CDR3aa: CASSPSDRFSGNTIYF

j_gene: TRBJ2-5
abundance: many
d_gene: .
v_gene: TRBV10-1
CDR3nt: TGCGCCAGCAGTGTAGCGGCCCGGGAGACCCAGTACTTC
CDR3aa: CASSVAARETQYF

j_gene: TRBJ1-3
abundance: many
d_gene: .
v_gene: TRBV12-3/TRBV12-4
CDR3nt: TGTGCCAGCAGTCCGATGTTCGGAAACACCATATATTTT
CDR3aa: CASSPMFGNTIYF

j_gene: TRBJ1-2
abundance: .
d_gene: TRBD1
v_gene: TRBV2
CDR3nt: TGTGCCAGCAGTTCAGGGACAGTCCATGGCTACACCTTC
CDR3aa: CASSSGTVHGYTF